The clone carrying this TCR beta chain was counted once. The data originate from a study of blood T cell repertoires in COVID-19. The method was immunoSEQ multiplex PCR; TCRdb's version includes in-frame clones alone and lacks a portion of them. The sample carries roughly 220,000 clones, around 80% recorded once. The sequence came from a woman aged 70-85 years with acute or convalescent COVID-19. The sequenced sample was peripheral blood.

The DNA of the CDR3 is TGTGCCACCGGCGCGGAGGGCCAAGAGACCCAGTACTTC. It translates to CATGAEGQETQYF. The chain joins TRBV24-1 to TRBJ2-5, with a possible D match to TRBD2 (6 bases). The V and J ends lost 9 bases and 1 base respectively, with 11 bases between them. There are 13 residues in the CDR3. The germline gives CDR1 KGHDR, CDR2 SFDVKD.